This T cell receptor (beta chain) was identified in a study of CD8+ T cells in alopecia areata. Study-level information: Twice daily, treated patients received 5 to 10 mg of oral tofacitinib.

Isolated RNA was reverse transcribed into cDNA used as the sequencing template. Repertoires were generated with immunoSEQ multiplex PCR, while TCRdb's copy carries only in-frame clones and drops some. The sample includes 170,000 or so clones, about 63% of them seen just once. The sequence came from a human donor with alopecia areata. Sequencing used CD4+ T cells sorted from blood, obtained at week 0.

DNA of the CDR3: TGTGCCAGCAGTTTTCAGGGATATAATTCACCCCTCCACTTT. Amino acid sequence: CASSFQGYNSPLHF. The chain has TRBV27 and TRBJ1-6; possibly TRBD1 for D (5 bases). The germline V and J ends were trimmed by 3 bases and 4 bases, with 7 bases remaining between them. Germline V gives CDR1 MNHEY, CDR2 SMNVEV (reference sequence). CDR3 size: 14 residues.